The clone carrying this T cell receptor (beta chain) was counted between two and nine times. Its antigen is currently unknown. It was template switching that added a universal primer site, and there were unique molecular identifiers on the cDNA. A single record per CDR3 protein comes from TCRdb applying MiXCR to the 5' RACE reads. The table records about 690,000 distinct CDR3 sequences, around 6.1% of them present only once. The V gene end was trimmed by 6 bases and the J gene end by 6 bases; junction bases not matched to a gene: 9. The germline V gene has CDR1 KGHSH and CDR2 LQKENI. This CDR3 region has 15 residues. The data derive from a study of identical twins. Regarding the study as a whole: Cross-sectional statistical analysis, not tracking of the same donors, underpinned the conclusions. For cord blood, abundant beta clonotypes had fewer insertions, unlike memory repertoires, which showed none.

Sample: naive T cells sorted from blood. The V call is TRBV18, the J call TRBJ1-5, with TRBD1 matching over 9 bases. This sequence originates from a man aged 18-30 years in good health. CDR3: CASSTGGQGGQPQHF. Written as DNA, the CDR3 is TGTGCCAGCTCGACTGGGGGACAGGGAGGTCAGCCCCAGCATTTT.